This TCR beta chain stems from a study of T cells in Graves' hyperthyroidism and ophthalmopathy. Researchers amplified the TCR beta CDR3 regions from RNA transcripts. The HTBI primer set was used in a first-round RT-PCR of the TCR CDR3. TCRdb reanalysed the multiplex PCR reads using MiXCR and keeps one entry per CDR3 protein. The table has hundreds of thousands of distinct CDR3 sequences, about 13% seen once. Isolation of PBMCs was performed on 10 ml fresh peripheral blood. V dropped 5 bases and J dropped 1 base, with 15 bases sitting between them. The CDR3 loop spans 16 amino acids. The V gene is TRBV12-3 or TRBV12-4, the J gene TRBJ1-5; tentative D call: TRBD1 (6 bases). Sequencing was done on a sample of blood. This TCR was sampled from a young woman with Graves' hyperthyroidism. CDR3 loop: CASSKGGGPSNQPQHF. The CDR3, as DNA: TGTGCCAGCAGTAAGGGGGGGGGCCCCAGCAATCAGCCCCAGCATTTT.